This T cell receptor (beta chain) originates from a study of blood T cell repertoires in COVID-19. Study processing details: Estimation of nucleated cell counts was performed using reference gene primer amplification. Produced via immunoSEQ multiplex PCR; TCRdb's table is partial and in-frame only. The V and J calls and clone size were taken over from that table, and D and trimming were inferred from the DNA. The repertoire holds under 200,000 clones, with about 85% as singletons. This CDR3 has 15 amino acids. Germline-derived CDR1 and CDR2 are LNHDA and SQIVND (reference sequence). The germline V and J ends were trimmed by 1 base and 2 bases, with 10 bases remaining between them.

Sequenced: peripheral blood. The V call is TRBV19, the J call TRBJ2-3; perhaps TRBD1 as D (6 bases). This clonotype was sampled from a woman aged 80 or over with acute or convalescent COVID-19. The CDR3 nucleotides read TGTGCCAGTAGTATAGGGGGACATCACACAGATACGCAGTATTTT. This codes for CASSIGGHHTDTQYF.